This entry lists 30 T cell receptor beta chains sequenced from one sample in a study of cytomegalovirus exposure and HLA in healthy donors. Vbeta (60) and Jbeta (13) primers were used in the PCR. Generated by immunoSEQ multiplex PCR, the TCRdb table keeps only in-frame clones and is missing some. The table shows under 150,000 clones, with 75% to 80% occurring only once. Source material: PBMCs. These receptors all come from a woman aged 30 to 39 in good health and CMV-seronegative.

J is TRBJ1-1 and V is TRBV5-4; 10 bases line up with TRBD1. The CDR3 length is 15 residues. V lost 3 bases and J lost 5; bases outside the gene matches: 7. CDR1 and CDR2 from the germline V gene are SGHNT and YYREEE (reference sequence). CDR3 coding DNA: TGTGCCAGCAGCTCAACGGACAGGGGGAAAACTGAAGCTTTCTTT. Protein: CASSSTDRGKTEAFF.

Comments on this clone: Other DNA sequences of this sample code for an identical CDR3. The V and J genes are TRBV5-1 and TRBJ2-3; 7 bases fit TRBD1. Germline CDR1 reads SGHRS; CDR2 reads YFSETQ. CDR3 length: 15 amino acids. The ends lost 4 bases at V and 0 bases at J; junction bases unmatched: 5. The CDR3 DNA is TGCGCCAGCAGCCTGGGACAGTCTAGCACAGATACGCAGTATTTT. Translated: CASSLGQSSTDTQYF.

In this sample, this clone turned up once. This chain uses TRBV29-1 with TRBJ2-7; 10 nucleotides agree with TRBD1. The CDR3 contains 12 residues. With 5 bases clipped from V and 6 bases from J, the junction kept 4 bases outside the gene matches. CDR1 is SQVTM, CDR2 ANQGSEA, per germline. The DNA for the CDR3 is TGCAGCGTTTTAGGGACAGGGGCCGAGCAGTACTTC. Encoded protein: CSVLGTGAEQYF.

The chain joins TRBV5-1 to TRBJ2-5, with 9 bases identical to TRBD1. The CDR3 sequence is 16 residues long. The trim removed 0 bases at V and 5 bases at J, leaving 8 bases unmatched. Germline CDR1 SGHRS, CDR2 YFSETQ. The DNA of the CDR3 is TGCGCCAGCAGCTTGGGGACAGGGGCTCCCCGGGAGACCCAGTACTTC. It codes for CASSLGTGAPRETQYF. Full variable domain (missing parts from reference TRBV5-1 and TRBJ2-5): KAGVTQTPRYLIKTRGQQVTLSCSPISGHRSVSWYQQTPGQGLQFLFEYFSETQRNKGNFPGRFSGRQFSNSRSEMNVSTLELGDSALYLCASSLGTGAPRETQYFGPGTRLLVL.

This clone has only a few counts. The rearrangement links TRBV2 to TRBJ2-7; D gene unclear. CDR1 is SNHLY, CDR2 FYNNEI, per germline. The CDR3 sequence is 11 residues long. Trimming took 8 bases from V and 3 from J, leaving 8 bases between them. Here the CDR3 DNA reads TGTGCCAGCCGCCGGGTCTACGAGCAGTACTTC. It yields the protein CASRRVYEQYF.

The V gene is TRBV14, the J gene TRBJ2-3; weak D call: TRBD2 (6 bases). The CDR3 is made up of 17 amino acids. V was shortened by 1 base and J by 5 bases, with 19 bases between the two germline ends. Germline V gene lookup returns CDR1 SGHDN and CDR2 FVKESK. Here the CDR3 DNA reads TGTGCCAGCAGCCAAGGCGGCGTGGCAGGGCGGGGAGATACGCAGTATTTT. It encodes CASSQGGVAGRGDTQYF. Full variable domain (remainder filled in from reference TRBV14 and TRBJ2-3): EAGVTQFPSHSVIEKGQTVTLRCDPISGHDNLYWYRRVMGKEIKFLLHFVKESKQDESGMPNNRFLAERTGGTYSTLKVQPAELEDSGVYFCASSQGGVAGRGDTQYFGPGTRLTVL.

The CDR3 DNA reads as TGTGCCAGCAGCTTAGTAGAAGGGGTCGGTCAGCCCCAGCATTTT. Its translation is CASSLVEGVGQPQHF. The chain recombines TRBV7-8 with TRBJ1-5, with a possible D match to TRBD1 (5 bases). This CDR3 is built from 15 residues. CDR1 SGHVS and CDR2 FQNEAQ come from the germline V gene. V was cut by 1 base and J by 6 bases, with 13 bases left in between.

This sequence joins TRBV6-6 and TRBJ2-3; 8 nucleotides agree with TRBD2. There are 15 residues in the CDR3. V gave up 1 base and J gave up 2 bases; unmatched junction bases: 2. The V gene's germline CDR1 is MNHNY and CDR2 SVGAGI (reference sequence). DNA for the CDR3: TGTGCCAGCAGTTACTTGACTAGCGTCACAGATACGCAGTATTTT. It encodes CASSYLTSVTDTQYF.

This clone appeared once. The chain is built from TRBV11-2 and TRBJ2-1, with no clear D. The CDR3 spans 15 residues. CDR1 SGHAT and CDR2 FQNNGV come from the germline V gene. V shed 0 bases and J shed 2 bases, with 8 bases lying between them. The CDR3 is CASSLDPTTYNEQFF. The CDR3 coding sequence is TGTGCCAGCAGCTTAGATCCTACTACCTACAATGAGCAGTTCTTC.

This clone was seen a handful of times. The chain couples TRBV7-9 to TRBJ2-1; perhaps TRBD2 as D (5 bases). V was trimmed by 7 bases and J by 6 bases, leaving 19 bases between them. Germline CDR1 is SEHNR and CDR2 is FQNEAQ (reference sequence). This CDR3 comprises 15 residues. The chain's CDR3 is CASTPPGLAGNEQFF. The CDR3 DNA reads TGTGCCAGCACCCCTCCCGGGCTAGCAGGCAATGAGCAGTTCTTC.

This CDR3 is CASSLDRGLGEQYF. CDR3 DNA sequence: TGTGCCAGCAGTCTGGACAGGGGGCTCGGCGAGCAGTACTTC. The chain carries TRBV6-5 and TRBJ2-7; TRBD1 agrees at 11 bases. The V gene's germline CDR1 is MNHEY and CDR2 SVGAGI. CDR3 length equals 14 residues. V dropped 5 bases and J dropped 6; count of bases not matched to a gene: 6.

The V and J genes are TRBV7-8 and TRBJ1-2; 9 bases match TRBD1. CDR1 and CDR2 (germline): SGHVS, FQNEAQ. Trimming at V came to 3 bases and at J to 4 bases, leaving 12 bases not matched to a gene. There are 17 residues in the CDR3. CDR3 coding DNA: TGTGCCAGCAGCTTGGGGAAGGCAGGGACAGGGATCTATGGCTACACCTTC. It specifies CASSLGKAGTGIYGYTF.

This clone was found once. The CDR3 sequence is CASSQDRQRDEQFF. Written as DNA, the CDR3 is TGTGCCAGCAGCCAAGATAGACAGCGGGATGAGCAGTTCTTC. The genes are TRBV4-2 and TRBJ2-1; tentative D call: TRBD2 (6 bases). Germline V CDR1 and CDR2: LGHNA, YNFKEQ. V was pared by 0 bases and J by 8 bases, with 11 bases between. This CDR3 contains 14 residues.

J is TRBJ1-1 and V is TRBV11-2; 11 positions match TRBD1. The ends lost 1 base at V and 3 bases at J; junction bases unmatched: 10. The length of the CDR3 is 18 residues. Germline-derived CDR1 and CDR2 are SGHAT and FQNNGV. CDR3 amino acids: CASSLGTGTGGRDTEAFF. For the CDR3, the DNA is TGTGCCAGCAGCTTAGGGACCGGGACAGGGGGTAGGGACACTGAAGCTTTCTTT.

The V call is TRBV11-1, the J call TRBJ2-7; D not resolved. CDR1 is SGHAT, CDR2 FQDESV, per germline (reference sequence). Trimming took 4 bases from V and 2 from J, leaving 21 bases between them. This CDR3 region has 17 residues. The CDR3 DNA reads as TGTGCCAGCAGCTCGTTGTTTGGAACAGACCTTGCCTACGAGCAGTACTTC. This sequence encodes CASSSLFGTDLAYEQYF.

J is TRBJ1-1 and V is TRBV15; 7 bases fit TRBD1. This CDR3 has 14 residues. V shed 4 bases and J 6 bases; nucleotides not matched to a gene: 8. Looked up from germline, CDR1 is LNHNV and CDR2 is YYDKDF (reference sequence). In DNA, the CDR3 is TGTGCCACCAGCAAAAGGGGTGACAGGGCTGAAGCTTTCTTT. Encoded protein: CATSKRGDRAEAFF.

The chain uses TRBV7-8 and TRBJ2-3; D possibly corresponds to TRBD2 (6 bases). CDR3 length: 14 residues. The ends were cut back, 4 bases at V and 1 base at J, with 9 bases in the middle. The germline V gene encodes CDR1 SGHVS and CDR2 FQNEAQ. DNA of the CDR3: TGTGCCAGCAGCTACGGGACTGGCACAGATACGCAGTATTTT. Its translation: CASSYGTGTDTQYF.

J is TRBJ2-1 and V is TRBV11-2; no clear D. Germline CDR1 reads SGHAT; CDR2 reads FQNNGV. The CDR3 runs to 14 residues. Trimming removed 5 bases from V and 4 bases from J, with 12 bases in between. The CDR3 nucleotides are TGTGCCAGCAGCGGATTGACACGTTACAATGAGCAGTTCTTC. This translates into CASSGLTRYNEQFF. Full variable domain (missing parts from reference TRBV11-2 and TRBJ2-1): EAGVAQSPRYKIIEKRQSVAFWCNPISGHATLYWYQQILGQGPKLLIQFQNNGVVDDSQLPKDRFSAERLKGVDSTLKIQPAKLEDSAVYLCASSGLTRYNEQFFGPGTRLTVL.

The chain combines TRBV30 with TRBJ1-2, with a weak D call TRBD1 (6 bases). V lost 3 bases to trimming and J lost 4 bases, with 15 bases between them. The CDR3 has 14 amino acids. Germline V gene data show CDR1 as GTSNPN and CDR2 as SVGIG (reference sequence). CDR3 amino acids: CAWRVTGLSYGYTF. CDR3 nucleotides: TGTGCCTGGAGAGTAACAGGGCTTTCCTATGGCTACACCTTC.

The rearrangement links TRBV5-4 to TRBJ2-7, with D maybe TRBD1 (5 bases). Trimming left V 4 bases short and J 3 bases short, with 11 bases between. This CDR3 is 13 amino acids long. CDR1 SGHNT and CDR2 YYREEE come from the germline V gene (reference sequence). The CDR3 sequence: CASSPTDSYEQYF. CDR3 bases: TGTGCCAGCAGCCCCACAGACAGCTACGAGCAGTACTTC. Variable domain in full (rest from reference TRBV5-4 and TRBJ2-7): ETGVTQSPTHLIKTRGQQVTLRCSSQSGHNTVSWYQQALGQGPQFIFQYYREEENGRGNFPPRFSGLQFPNYSSELNVNALELDDSALYLCASSPTDSYEQYFGPGTRLTVT.

The chain carries TRBV5-1 and TRBJ1-5; D unresolved. The CDR3 covers 15 residues. Germline V lookup: CDR1 SGHRS, CDR2 YFSETQ. Trimming left V 0 bases short and J 4 bases short, with 11 bases between. CDR3 sequence: CASSLDGEVNQPQHF. CDR3 coding DNA: TGCGCCAGCAGCTTGGATGGAGAGGTGAATCAGCCCCAGCATTTT.

The chain is built from TRBV18 and TRBJ1-1; TRBD1 aligns across 7 bases. Germline V gene data show CDR1 as KGHSH and CDR2 as LQKENI. This CDR3 has 15 residues. V lost 3 bases, J lost 1 base, and 5 bases stayed unmatched. CDR3: CASSPQGQANTEAFF. The DNA for the CDR3 is TGTGCCAGCTCACCCCAAGGACAGGCGAACACTGAAGCTTTCTTT.

This clone has only a few counts. The rearrangement links TRBV18 to TRBJ2-1; TRBD1 agrees at 9 bases. This CDR3 region has 15 residues. V shed 2 bases, J shed 9 bases, and the junction held 8 bases outside the gene matches. In germline, CDR1 is KGHSH, CDR2 LQKENI. CDR3 sequence (DNA): TGTGCCAGCTCACCAGGGACAGGGAGTCATGTTGAGCAGTTCTTC. Amino acid sequence: CASSPGTGSHVEQFF.

The table lists this clone with a few counts. The gene calls are TRBV5-1 and TRBJ2-3; D uncertain. The CDR3 is 13 amino acids. Trimming left V 1 base short and J 2 bases short, with 5 bases between. Germline values: CDR1 SGHRS, CDR2 YFSETQ. CDR3 residues: CASSLSYTDTQYF. CDR3 bases: TGCGCCAGCAGCTTGTCGTACACAGATACGCAGTATTTT.

The V gene is TRBV6-1, the J gene TRBJ2-3; D possibly corresponds to TRBD1 (5 bases). V was cut by 6 bases and J by 2 bases, with 12 bases left in between. The CDR3 is 14 amino acids. Germline CDR1 reads MNHNS; CDR2 reads SASEGT. DNA for the CDR3: TGTGCCAGCAGGGCAGGGCCCTCCACAGATACGCAGTATTTT. Its protein is CASRAGPSTDTQYF.

The rearrangement uses TRBV11-3 and TRBJ1-1; weak D call: TRBD1 (6 bases). Germline V gene sequence: CDR1 SGHNT, CDR2 YENEEA. The CDR3 is made up of 15 amino acids. Trimming took 5 bases from V and 0 from J, leaving 13 bases between them. The CDR3 is CASSRSGQMNTEAFF. CDR3 bases: TGTGCCAGCAGCCGGTCCGGACAGATGAACACTGAAGCTTTCTTT.

This clone was picked up one time. The chain employs TRBV13 and TRBJ1-1; 7 bases map to TRBD1. Trimming took 3 bases from V and 0 from J; bases not matched to a gene: 1. There are 14 residues in the CDR3. Per germline, CDR1 PRHDT and CDR2 FYEKMQ (reference sequence). CDR3 loop: CASSLGQLNTEAFF. CDR3 DNA sequence: TGTGCCAGCAGCTTGGGACAGCTGAACACTGAAGCTTTCTTT.

This clone was observed a few times. The chain employs TRBV11-2 and TRBJ1-6; 10 bases are shared with TRBD1. The length of the CDR3 is 18 residues. Trimming cost V 5 bases and J 6 bases; bases outside gene matches: 13. Germline V gives CDR1 SGHAT, CDR2 FQNNGV. The CDR3 coding sequence is TGTGCCAGCAGCCCAAAATGGGGACAGGGGTTGGGTAATTCACCCCTCCACTTT. Translating it yields CASSPKWGQGLGNSPLHF.

V is TRBV30 and J is TRBJ1-1; D remains ambiguous. V lost 2 bases to trimming and J lost 1 base, with 5 bases between them. The CDR3 runs 12 residues. Germline-derived CDR1 and CDR2 are GTSNPN and SVGIG (reference sequence). CDR3 region: CAWSIGNTEAFF. As DNA, the CDR3 is TGTGCCTGGAGTATCGGGAACACTGAAGCTTTCTTT.

This chain uses TRBV9 with TRBJ1-3, with D possibly matching TRBD1 (6 bases). Germline V gives CDR1 SGDLS, CDR2 YYNGEE. CDR3 size: 15 residues. Trimming shortened V by 0 bases and J by 3 bases, and 10 bases separated the two germline ends. In nucleotides, the CDR3 is TGTGCCAGCAGCGTAGCAGGGGTCGGTGGAAACACCATATATTTT. Translating it yields CASSVAGVGGNTIYF. The complete variable domain, with remaining parts taken from reference TRBV9 and TRBJ1-3, reads DSGVTQTPKHLITATGQRVTLRCSPRSGDLSVYWYQQSLDQGLQFLIQYYNGEERAKGNILERFSAQQFPDLHSELNLSSLELGDSALYFCASSVAGVGGNTIYFGEGSWLTVV.